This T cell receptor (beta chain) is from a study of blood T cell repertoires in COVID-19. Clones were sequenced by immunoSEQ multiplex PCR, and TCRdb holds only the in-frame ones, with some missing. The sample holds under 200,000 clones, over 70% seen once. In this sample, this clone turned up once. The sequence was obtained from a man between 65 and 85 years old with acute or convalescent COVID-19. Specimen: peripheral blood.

DNA for the CDR3: TGTGCCAGCAGCTTAGGAGCTAGTCCCGGGGAGCTGTTTTTT. Its translation: CASSLGASPGELFF. The genes are TRBV7-6 and TRBJ2-2; no clear D gene. CDR1 is SGHVS, CDR2 FNYEAQ, per germline. This CDR3 is 14 amino acids long. Deletions cut 1 base from V and 6 bases from J, with 9 bases between. The full variable domain, completed using reference TRBV7-6 and TRBJ2-2, is GAGVSQSPRYKVTKRGQDVALRCDPISGHVSLYWYRQALGQGPEFLTYFNYEAQQDKSGLPNDRFSAERPEGSISTLTIQRTEQRDSAMYRCASSLGASPGELFFGEGSRLTVL.